This T cell receptor beta chain was documented in a study of T-cell reconstitution after alpha-beta-depleted transplantation in children. The CDR3 has 15 residues. CDR1 is SGHVS, CDR2 FQNEAQ, per germline. V was pared by 2 bases and J by 5 bases, with 6 bases of the junction left unmatched. This clonotype was recorded at least ten times. A TCRbeta library incorporating unique molecular identifiers was prepared. TCRdb ran MiXCR on the PCR reads and lists one entry per CDR3 protein. The data show around 800,000 distinct CDR3 sequences, 16% seen once. The chain uses TRBV7-8 and TRBJ2-1; 7 bases match TRBD2. The TCR originated in a male patient aged 10 to 17 who had a stem cell transplant for acute lymphoblastic leukemia, so the T cells may come from the graft donor. The source was PBMCs, mostly from graft donor cells, collected 360 days after TCRalphabeta/CD19-depleted stem cell transplant. CDR3 nucleotide sequence: TGTGCCAGCAGCTTATATGAAGGGACTAACAATGAGCAGTTCTTC. This translates into CASSLYEGTNNEQFF.